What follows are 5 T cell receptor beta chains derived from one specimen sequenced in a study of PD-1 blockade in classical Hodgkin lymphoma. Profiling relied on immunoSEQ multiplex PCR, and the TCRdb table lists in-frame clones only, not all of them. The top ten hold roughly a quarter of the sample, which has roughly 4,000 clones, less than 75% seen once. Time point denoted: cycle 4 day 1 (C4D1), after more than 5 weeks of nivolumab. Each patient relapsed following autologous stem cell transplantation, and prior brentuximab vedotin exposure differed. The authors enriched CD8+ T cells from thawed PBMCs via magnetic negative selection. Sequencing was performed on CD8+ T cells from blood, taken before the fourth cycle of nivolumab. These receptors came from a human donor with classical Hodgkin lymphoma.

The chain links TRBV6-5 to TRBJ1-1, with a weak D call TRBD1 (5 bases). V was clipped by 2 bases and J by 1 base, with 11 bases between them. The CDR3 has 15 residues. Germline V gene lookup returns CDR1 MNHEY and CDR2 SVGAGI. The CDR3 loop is CASSYALRGNTEAFF. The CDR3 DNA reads TGTGCCAGCAGTTACGCTTTAAGGGGGAACACTGAAGCTTTCTTT.

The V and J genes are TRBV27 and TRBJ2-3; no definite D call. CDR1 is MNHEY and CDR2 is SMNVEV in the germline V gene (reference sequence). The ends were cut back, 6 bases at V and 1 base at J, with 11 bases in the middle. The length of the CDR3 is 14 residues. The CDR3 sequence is CASSPYRGTDTQYF. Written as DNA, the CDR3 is TGTGCCAGCAGCCCTTACCGGGGCACAGATACGCAGTATTTT.

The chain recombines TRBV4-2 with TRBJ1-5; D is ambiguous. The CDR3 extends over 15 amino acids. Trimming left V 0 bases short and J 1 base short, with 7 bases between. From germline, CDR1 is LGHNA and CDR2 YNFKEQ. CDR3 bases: TGTGCCAGCAGCCAAGAACAGCTAAGCAATCAGCCCCAGCATTTT. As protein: CASSQEQLSNQPQHF.

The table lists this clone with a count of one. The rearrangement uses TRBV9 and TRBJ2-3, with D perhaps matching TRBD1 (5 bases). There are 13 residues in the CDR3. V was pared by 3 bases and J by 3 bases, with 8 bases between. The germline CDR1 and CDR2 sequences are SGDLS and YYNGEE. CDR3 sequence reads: CASSGGRTDTQYF. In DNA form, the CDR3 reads TGTGCCAGCAGCGGGGGCCGTACAGATACGCAGTATTTT.

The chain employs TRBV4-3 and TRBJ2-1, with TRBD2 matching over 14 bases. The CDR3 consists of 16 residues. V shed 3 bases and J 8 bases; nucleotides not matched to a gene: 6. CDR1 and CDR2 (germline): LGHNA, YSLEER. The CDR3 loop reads CASSHRTSGGYDEQFF. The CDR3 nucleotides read TGCGCCAGCAGCCACAGGACTAGCGGGGGGTATGATGAGCAGTTCTTC.